Sequencing of this TCR beta chain was carried out in a study of CD8+ T cells in alopecia areata. Between the trimmed V and J ends, which lost 5 bases and 7 bases, there was a span of 8 bases. This CDR3 is built from 11 residues. CDR1 MNHNS and CDR2 SASEGT come from the germline V gene. RNA was isolated and reverse transcribed to cDNA, the sequencing template. Produced via immunoSEQ multiplex PCR; TCRdb's table is partial and in-frame only. The top ten hold roughly 0.45% of the sample, which has about 200,000 clones, about two fifths seen once. Study outcomes and limitations: Higher clonality was seen in lesional scalp than in normal scalp, especially in alopecia totalis/universalis. Sequence data from scalp samples additionally include resident alphabeta T cells of normal skin. Numerous expanded lesional clones remained in scalp and blood during tofacitinib. Tofacitinib produced a significant decrease in scalp clonality and in expanded CD8+ clones among the top 100.

Noted treatment: oral pan-JAK inhibitor, 5-10 mg twice daily. This clone was observed a few times. Its antigen is not known. Material: CD4+ T cells sorted from blood, obtained between weeks 30 and 35, from a patient treated with tofacitinib. The chain joins TRBV6-1 to TRBJ1-1, with D uncertain. This TCR came from a human donor with alopecia areata. CDR3 DNA: TGTGCCAGCAGTTTCCCCAGTGAAGCTTTCTTT. This gives the protein CASSFPSEAFF.